The 21 T cell receptor beta chains in this list originate from one sample, sequenced in a study of molecular identifiers for immune sequencing clone quantification. TCRdb reprocessed the PCR reads via MiXCR and lists one record per CDR3 protein. The repertoire holds about 500,000 distinct CDR3 sequences, around 23% seen once, with over 0.6% in the top ten. The sample consisted of naive CD8+ T cells from blood, with Jurkat cell RNA spiked in. The subset: FACS-sorted CD8+CD4-CCR7+CD45RA+ naive T cells. These receptors were obtained from a human donor in good health. Some libraries in this study had Jurkat cell RNA spiked in.

The rearrangement joins TRBV19 to TRBJ1-1, with D possibly being TRBD1 (5 bases). The CDR3 totals 17 residues. CDR1 and CDR2 from the germline V gene are LNHDA and SQIVND (reference sequence). V lost 3 bases and J lost 1, with 18 bases in between. CDR3 bases: TGTGCCAGTAGTATGCCGCCGGGACGGATCTCGAACACTGAAGCTTTCTTT. Translated: CASSMPPGRISNTEAFF.

The table lists this clonotype with many counts. The V call is TRBV28, the J call TRBJ2-7, with 9 bases aligning to TRBD1. In germline, CDR1 is MDHEN, CDR2 SYDVKM. The CDR3 length is 16 residues. J gave up 5 bases and V 1 base, and 9 bases lay outside the gene matches. The CDR3 region has the DNA TGTGCCAGCAGTTTATCCCCCGGGGACAGGGTCGACGAGCAGTACTTC. Protein sequence: CASSLSPGDRVDEQYF.

V and J are TRBV19 and TRBJ2-7; 7 bases agree with TRBD2. Trimming cost V 5 bases and J 3 bases; bases outside gene matches: 7. The CDR3 sequence is 14 residues long. The germline gives CDR1 LNHDA, CDR2 SQIVND (reference sequence). The CDR3 DNA reads as TGTGCCAGTAGTGTCGGGGGGATAGTCTACGAGCAGTACTTC. This encodes CASSVGGIVYEQYF.

This clonotype occurred a few times. The genes are TRBV6-1 and TRBJ2-7, with D perhaps assigned TRBD1 or TRBD2 (5 bases each). The CDR3 extends over 15 amino acids. The V end was cut by 0 bases, the J end by 1 base, with 10 bases between. Germline CDR1 and CDR2: MNHNS and SASEGT. CDR3 DNA sequence: TGTGCCAGCAGTGAAGCGTGGGGGTTTTCCTACGAGCAGTACTTC. Residues: CASSEAWGFSYEQYF.

At least ten counts were recorded for this clonotype. This chain connects TRBV5-1 to TRBJ2-3, with D perhaps matching TRBD1 (6 bases). V shed 2 bases and J shed 0 bases, with 16 bases lying between them. This CDR3 comprises 17 residues. Germline CDR1 SGHRS, CDR2 YFSETQ. The CDR3 here is CASSLRGKRFSTDTQYF. The CDR3 DNA follows: TGCGCCAGCAGCTTAAGGGGGAAGCGGTTTAGCACAGATACGCAGTATTTT.

This clonotype was detected a few times. The V call is TRBV6-5, the J call TRBJ1-6; unclear D gene. The CDR3 covers 12 residues. The V and J ends lost 6 bases and 7 bases respectively, with 7 bases between them. Per germline, CDR1 MNHEY and CDR2 SVGAGI. The CDR3 nucleotides read TGTGCCAGCAGACCACAGAATTCACCCCTCCACTTT. Its protein is CASRPQNSPLHF.

About this clonotype itself: One end of the junction does not line up with germline, which may come from a read error. V usage is TRBV6-2 or TRBV6-3 and J usage is TRBJ2-5; D gene ambiguous. Germline V gives CDR1 MNHEY, CDR2 SVGEGT. This CDR3 spans 16 amino acids. As DNA, the CDR3 is TGTGCCAGCAGTTACTCGAACCAGGCAACCCAAGGGACCCAGTACTTC. It yields the protein CASSYSNQATQGTQYF.

The chain combines TRBV20-1 with TRBJ1-3; possible D gene TRBD1, 5 bases. Germline V gene data show CDR1 as DFQATT and CDR2 as SNEGSKA (reference sequence). This CDR3 is built from 13 residues. Trimming removed 1 base at V and 8 bases at J, with 12 bases between. The DNA of the CDR3 is TGCAGTGCTAGAGGACAGAATGATGACACCATATATTTT. Its protein product is CSARGQNDDTIYF.

A note on this clonotype: This could be a read error, since a much larger clone is one nucleotide away. The rearrangement links TRBV5-3 to TRBJ2-5, with D uncertain. TRBV5-3 qualifies as an ORF whose function is uncertain. Trimming removed 9 bases from V and 3 bases from J, with 12 bases in between. CDR3 length: 12 residues. In DNA form, the CDR3 reads TGTGCCAACGGACCACCCGAAGAGACCCAGTACTTC. Its protein is CANGPPEETQYF.

This chain links TRBV19 with TRBJ1-5, with unresolved D. The CDR3 is 15 amino acids. CDR1 and CDR2 from the germline V gene are LNHDA and SQIVND (reference sequence). Trimming pared 3 bases from V and 0 bases from J, leaving 9 bases between. CDR3 sequence: CASSMGDYSNQPQHF. The CDR3 nucleotides are TGTGCCAGTAGTATGGGCGATTATAGCAATCAGCCCCAGCATTTT. Together with reference TRBV19 and TRBJ1-5, the CDR3 gives the full variable domain: DGGITQSPKYLFRKEGQNVTLSCEQNLNHDAMYWYRQDPGQGLRLIYYSQIVNDFQKGDIAEGYSVSREKKESFPLTVTSAQKNPTAFYLCASSMGDYSNQPQHFGDGTRLSIL.

In regard to this clonotype: A read error may be the cause here, since a much bigger clone is one base away. This rearrangement joins TRBV7-9 to TRBJ2-3, with 7 bases fitting TRBD2. CDR1 is SEHNR and CDR2 is FQNEAQ in the germline V gene (reference sequence). This CDR3 spans 15 amino acids. With V trimmed by 0 bases and J by 8 bases, 8 bases remained unmatched. CDR3: CASSLARGMKGTQYF. The CDR3 DNA sequence: TGTGCCAGCAGCTTAGCGCGGGGGATGAAAGGTACGCAGTATTTT. The complete variable domain, with remaining parts taken from reference TRBV7-9 and TRBJ2-3, reads DTGVSQNPRHKITKRGQNVTFRCDPISEHNRLYWYRQTLGQGPEFLTYFQNEAQLEKSRLLSDRFSAERPKGSFSTLEIQRTEQGDSAMYLCASSLARGMKGTQYFGPGTRLTVL.

This clonotype has at least ten counts. This rearrangement joins TRBV5-4 to TRBJ2-5, with 10 positions matching TRBD2. The CDR3 extends over 15 amino acids. Germline-derived CDR1 and CDR2 are SGHNT and YYREEE (reference sequence). Trimming took 4 bases from V and 2 from J; bases not matched to a gene: 5. DNA for the CDR3: TGTGCCAGCAGCGAGGCACTAGCGGGGCAAGAGACCCAGTACTTC. Its translation: CASSEALAGQETQYF.

This clonotype was found many times. The chain carries TRBV25-1 and TRBJ2-7; 11 bases fit TRBD2. The V gene end was trimmed by 5 bases and the J gene end by 4 bases; junction bases not matched to a gene: 4. The CDR3 totals 14 residues. Looked up from germline, CDR1 is MGHDK and CDR2 is SYGVNS. The CDR3 spells CASSTTSGRYEQYF. The CDR3 DNA reads as TGTGCCAGCAGTACTACTAGCGGGAGATACGAGCAGTACTTC.

In this sample, this clonotype turned up a few times. This chain links TRBV7-9 with TRBJ2-3; either TRBD1 or TRBD2 may fit D (6 bases each). Trimming stripped 5 bases from V and 3 bases from J, with 12 bases between. The germline gives CDR1 SEHNR, CDR2 FQNEAQ (reference sequence). CDR3 length: 14 amino acids. In DNA form, the CDR3 reads TGTGCCAGCAGCCCGAGGGGGGTTACAGATACGCAGTATTTT. Translated: CASSPRGVTDTQYF.

The chain recombines TRBV3-1 with TRBJ2-7; D perhaps matches TRBD1 (5 bases). The V end lost 7 bases, the J end lost 1 base, and 11 bases lay between the germline ends. The CDR3 spans 13 residues. The germline gives CDR1 LGHDT, CDR2 YNNKEL (reference sequence). DNA of the CDR3: TGTGCCAGCATGGGGCCAGTATCCTACGAGCAGTACTTC. It encodes CASMGPVSYEQYF.

This clonotype was counted between two and nine times. This chain uses TRBV9 with TRBJ2-1; the D is unclear. This CDR3 has 13 residues. Trimming left V 0 bases short and J 7 bases short, with 8 bases between. The V gene's germline CDR1 is SGDLS and CDR2 YYNGEE. The CDR3 region is CASSVEWANEQFF. The CDR3 DNA reads TGTGCCAGCAGCGTAGAATGGGCTAATGAGCAGTTCTTC.

The rearrangement joins TRBV5-3 to TRBJ2-7, with D perhaps TRBD1 (5 bases). TRBV5-3 carries the ORF label, with uncertain function. Trimming cost V 8 bases and J 2 bases, with 17 bases left between them. The CDR3 has 14 amino acids. CDR3 nucleotide sequence: TGTGCCAGCAGCCTAAGTACAGGAACCTACGAGCAGTACTTC. Protein product: CASSLSTGTYEQYF.

This clonotype was observed a few times. V and J are TRBV5-1 and TRBJ2-1; 9 bases line up with TRBD1. Per the germline V gene, CDR1 is SGHRS and CDR2 is YFSETQ. This CDR3 has 14 amino acids. V trimming: 4 bases; J trimming: 9 bases; junction bases outside the gene matches: 8. The CDR3 here is CASSQGQGRLEQFF. Here the CDR3 DNA reads TGCGCCAGCAGCCAGGGACAGGGACGTCTTGAGCAGTTCTTC.

This clonotype has a count of ten or more. The chain is built from TRBV12-3 or TRBV12-4 and TRBJ2-5, with D unresolved. This CDR3 is built from 13 residues. V was trimmed by 3 bases and J by 4 bases, leaving 9 bases between them. As DNA, the CDR3 is TGTGCCAGCAGTTTTGGCAACGTAGAGACCCAGTACTTC. Its protein is CASSFGNVETQYF.

This clonotype came up a few times. The rearrangement uses TRBV7-2 and TRBJ2-7; TRBD2 matches at 14 bases. The junction had 13 bases not matched to a gene; V was cut back by 6 bases and J by 6 bases. Germline V gives CDR1 SGHTA, CDR2 FQGNSA. The CDR3 has 17 amino acids. The CDR3 reads CASREGTSGSLFTEQYF. CDR3 nucleotide sequence: TGTGCCAGCAGAGAGGGGACTAGCGGGAGCCTGTTCACCGAGCAGTACTTC. The full variable domain, completed using reference TRBV7-2 and TRBJ2-7, is GAGVSQSPSNKVTEKGKDVELRCDPISGHTALYWYRQSLGQGLEFLIYFQGNSAPDKSGLPSDRFSAERTGGSVSTLTIQRTQQEDSAVYLCASREGTSGSLFTEQYFGPGTRLTVT.

The chain couples TRBV4-3 to TRBJ2-1; 7 bases line up with TRBD2. After removal of 0 bases from V and 5 bases from J, the junction contained 10 bases not matched to a gene. CDR1 and CDR2 (germline): LGHNA, YSLEER. This CDR3 comprises 17 residues. CDR3 region: CASSQEVLASGNNEQFF. CDR3 nucleotides: TGCGCCAGCAGCCAAGAGGTTTTGGCTAGCGGAAACAATGAGCAGTTCTTC.